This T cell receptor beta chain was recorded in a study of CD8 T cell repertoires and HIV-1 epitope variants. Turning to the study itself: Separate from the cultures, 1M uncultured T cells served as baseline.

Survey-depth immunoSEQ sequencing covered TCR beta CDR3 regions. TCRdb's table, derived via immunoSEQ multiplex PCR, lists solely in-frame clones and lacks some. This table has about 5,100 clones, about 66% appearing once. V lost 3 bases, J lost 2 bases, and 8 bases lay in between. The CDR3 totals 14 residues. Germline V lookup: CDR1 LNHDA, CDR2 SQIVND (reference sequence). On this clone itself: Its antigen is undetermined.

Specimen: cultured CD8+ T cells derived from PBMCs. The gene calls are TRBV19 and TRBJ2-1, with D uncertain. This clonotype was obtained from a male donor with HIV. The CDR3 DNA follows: TGTGCCAGTAGTATCCGCCAAACCTACAATGAGCAGTTCTTC. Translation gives CASSIRQTYNEQFF.